Shown below are 5 T cell receptor beta chains from a single sample sequenced in a study of radiotherapy plus CTLA-4 blockade in lung cancer. Assay: immunoSEQ multiplex PCR; the TCRdb copy retains only in-frame clones and omits some. The sample records tens of thousands of clones, 77% being singletons. This specimen was peripheral blood, taken from a patient treated with radiotherapy plus ipilimumab. The receptor source for this set is a human donor with non-small cell lung cancer whose response to radiotherapy plus ipilimumab could not be evaluated.

V gene TRBV7-3 combines with J gene TRBJ1-1; D gene unclear. V was pared by 2 bases and J by 6 bases, with 22 bases between. CDR1 and CDR2 (germline): SGHTA, FQGTGA. The CDR3 has 17 amino acids. The DNA for the CDR3 is TGTGCCAGCAGCTTAGTTGGTGGAGGTGCATCTGGCCCTGAAGCTTTCTTT. Encoded protein: CASSLVGGGASGPEAFF.

The chain uses TRBV7-7 and TRBJ2-7, with D uncertain. V was trimmed by 4 bases and J by 5 bases, leaving 6 bases between them. CDR3 size: 11 residues. CDR1 and CDR2 from the germline V gene are SSHAT and FNYEAQ (reference sequence). This CDR3 reads CASSSGDEQYF. In DNA, the CDR3 is TGTGCCAGCAGCTCAGGTGACGAGCAGTACTTC. Variable domain in full (rest from reference TRBV7-7 and TRBJ2-7): GAGVSQSPRYKVTKRGQDVTLRCDPISSHATLYWYQQALGQGPEFLTYFNYEAQPDKSGLPSDRFSAERPEGSISTLTIQRTEQRDSAMYRCASSSGDEQYFGPGTRLTVT.

CDR3 nucleotide sequence: TGTGCCACCAGCAGAGATTCAGGAGGGGGCCCTTGGCAGTTCTTC. Translation: CATSRDSGGGPWQFF. The chain employs TRBV15 and TRBJ2-1, with D perhaps TRBD1 (7 bases). Germline V gene data show CDR1 as LNHNV and CDR2 as YYDKDF (reference sequence). The CDR3 consists of 15 residues. V was trimmed by 0 bases and J by 12 bases, leaving 18 bases between them.

The rearrangement joins TRBV4-3 to TRBJ1-3; no definite D call. The CDR3 consists of 16 residues. Between the trimmed V and J ends, which lost 4 bases and 0 bases, there was a span of 13 bases. CDR1 is LGHNA and CDR2 is YSLEER in the germline V gene. CDR3 sequence reads: CASSRLEGSSGNTIYF. CDR3 in DNA: TGCGCCAGCAGCCGCCTAGAAGGCAGCTCTGGAAACACCATATATTTT.

This clone was found a few times. The J gene is TRBJ2-1, the V gene TRBV9; TRBD1 matches 8 bases. The J segment lost 7 bases and the V segment lost 0 bases, leaving 12 bases of the junction unmatched. CDR1 is SGDLS, CDR2 YYNGEE, per germline. The CDR3 spans 17 residues. CDR3 in DNA: TGTGCCAGCAGCGTAGCTCCGACAGGGGTACTACTGAATGAGCAGTTCTTC. This gives the protein CASSVAPTGVLLNEQFF.